The 29 T cell receptor beta chains presented below share a single source sample, sequenced in a study of blood T cell repertoires in COVID-19. TCRdb keeps only in-frame clones here, not all; method: immunoSEQ multiplex PCR. This sample has around 300,000 clones; nearly 90% occur once, and the top ten carry less than 2%. The sample comprised PBMCs or T cells enriched from blood (not recorded which). These receptors all come from a woman aged 18-29 years with acute COVID-19.

V gene TRBV30 combines with J gene TRBJ2-7; TRBD2 is a possible D gene (5 bases). CDR1 and CDR2 from the germline V gene are GTSNPN and SVGIG (reference sequence). Trimming took 1 base from V and 0 from J, leaving 7 bases between them. The CDR3 consists of 13 residues. The CDR3 region is CAWSGRVSYEQYF. The CDR3 nucleotides are TGTGCCTGGAGTGGGCGGGTCTCCTACGAGCAGTACTTC.

V gene TRBV12-3 or TRBV12-4 combines with J gene TRBJ1-5, with D maybe TRBD1 (5 bases). The CDR3 totals 12 residues. V lost 4 bases, J lost 10 bases, and 11 bases lay in between. The CDR3 spells CASSWGEGPQHF. Here the CDR3 DNA reads TGTGCCAGCAGTTGGGGGGAAGGACCCCAGCATTTT.

This clone was counted between two and nine times. V usage is TRBV5-1 and J usage is TRBJ2-2, with TRBD1 matching 8 bases. The CDR3 length is 16 residues. J was trimmed by 3 bases and V by 7 bases; bases with no gene match: 11. CDR1 is SGHRS and CDR2 is YFSETQ in the germline V gene. The CDR3 nucleotides read TGCGCCAGCTCGCCATCAGGGGGCTCATACACCGGGGAGCTGTTTTTT. Encoded protein: CASSPSGGSYTGELFF.

V gene TRBV5-4 combines with J gene TRBJ2-5; 10 bases are a match to TRBD2. The CDR3 extends over 15 amino acids. Losses at the gene ends were 2 bases for V and 5 bases for J; bases not matched to a gene: 6. Looked up from germline, CDR1 is SGHNT and CDR2 is YYREEE (reference sequence). Here the CDR3 DNA reads TGTGCCAGCAGCTTCCTTAGCGGGGGGACGGAGACCCAGTACTTC. Translated: CASSFLSGGTETQYF.

This clone was counted a single time. The rearrangement uses TRBV4-1 and TRBJ2-1, with D possibly matching TRBD2 (5 bases). The germline gives CDR1 MGHRA, CDR2 YSYEKL. The ends were cut back, 0 bases at V and 7 bases at J, with 25 bases in the middle. CDR3 length equals 19 residues. The CDR3 nucleotides read TGCGCCAGCAGCCAAGATATCTTTGCGGTGCGCGGGCGTAGAAATGAGCAGTTCTTC. It translates to CASSQDIFAVRGRRNEQFF.

This sequence joins TRBV5-4 and TRBJ1-3; D is undetermined. The ends were cut back, 6 bases at V and 0 bases at J, with 13 bases in the middle. Looked up from germline, CDR1 is SGHNT and CDR2 is YYREEE (reference sequence). This CDR3 has 15 amino acids. The CDR3 DNA sequence: TGTGCCAGCACCGTTGAGGGCTACTCTGGAAACACCATATATTTT. Amino acid sequence: CASTVEGYSGNTIYF.

This clone was recorded only once. The chain is built from TRBV15 and TRBJ2-1; D may be TRBD2 (7 bases). CDR3 length: 15 amino acids. V was clipped by 1 base and J by 8 bases, with 15 bases between them. Germline V lookup: CDR1 LNHNV, CDR2 YYDKDF (reference sequence). In nucleotides, the CDR3 is TGTGCCACCAGCAGAGTGGGGGGGCCCCGCGATGAGCAGTTCTTC. This encodes CATSRVGGPRDEQFF.

Only one count was recorded for this clone. The chain is built from TRBV7-3 and TRBJ2-5; D remains unclear. Germline V gene data show CDR1 as SGHTA and CDR2 as FQGTGA. The length of the CDR3 is 13 residues. The V and J ends lost 2 bases and 5 bases respectively, with 9 bases between them. The CDR3 DNA is TGTGCCAGCAGCTTATCAAATGAGGAGACCCAGTACTTC. Translated, it gives CASSLSNEETQYF.

The V call is TRBV5-4, the J call TRBJ2-5; TRBD1 is a possible D gene (7 bases). The germline V and J ends were trimmed by 3 bases and 2 bases, with 11 bases remaining between them. The germline V gene has CDR1 SGHNT and CDR2 YYREEE (reference sequence). This CDR3 region has 14 residues. This chain's CDR3 is CASSSQGGQETQYF. In nucleotides, the CDR3 is TGTGCCAGCAGCTCGCAGGGGGGTCAAGAGACCCAGTACTTC. The entire variable domain, with the rest obtained from reference TRBV5-4 and TRBJ2-5, is as follows: ETGVTQSPTHLIKTRGQQVTLRCSSQSGHNTVSWYQQALGQGPQFIFQYYREEENGRGNFPPRFSGLQFPNYSSELNVNALELDDSALYLCASSSQGGQETQYFGPGTRLLVL.

The V gene is TRBV11-2, the J gene TRBJ2-7; 9 positions agree with TRBD1. V shed 1 base and J 5 bases; nucleotides not matched to a gene: 6. Germline V gene sequence: CDR1 SGHAT, CDR2 FQNNGV. The CDR3 spans 15 residues. CDR3 coding DNA: TGTGCCAGCAGCTTAGGGGACAGGGTAGTCGACGAGCAGTACTTC. Its translation: CASSLGDRVVDEQYF. Full variable domain (outside the CDR3, taken from reference TRBV11-2 and TRBJ2-7): EAGVAQSPRYKIIEKRQSVAFWCNPISGHATLYWYQQILGQGPKLLIQFQNNGVVDDSQLPKDRFSAERLKGVDSTLKIQPAKLEDSAVYLCASSLGDRVVDEQYFGPGTRLTVT.

The gene calls are TRBV29-1 and TRBJ2-6; possible D gene TRBD1, 5 bases. V was shortened by 3 bases and J by 2 bases, with 5 bases between the two germline ends. Germline V gives CDR1 SQVTM, CDR2 ANQGSEA. The CDR3 extends over 13 amino acids. As DNA, the CDR3 is TGCAGCGTTGAGGGGCCTGGGGCCAACGTCCTGACTTTC. This codes for CSVEGPGANVLTF.

The chain is built from TRBV28 and TRBJ2-7; a possible D gene is TRBD1 (7 bases). The CDR3 has 16 amino acids. Germline assignment: CDR1 MDHEN and CDR2 SYDVKM. Trimming stripped 5 bases from V and 0 bases from J, with 17 bases between. In DNA, the CDR3 is TGTGCCAGCAGTCCACTAGGACAGGACTACTCCTACGAGCAGTACTTC. Translated: CASSPLGQDYSYEQYF.

Comment on this clone: The junction differs from germline at one of its ends, possibly a read error. V usage is TRBV14 and J usage is TRBJ2-1; possible D gene TRBD1, 5 bases. The CDR3 is made up of 14 amino acids. Per the germline V gene, CDR1 is SGHDN and CDR2 is FVKESK. CDR3 residues: CASSQDPRTPPFLF. CDR3 DNA: TGTGCCAGCAGCCAAGATCCGCGGACACCCCCCTTTCTCTTC.

The V call is TRBV6-1, the J call TRBJ2-7; D ambiguous. Germline CDR1 MNHNS, CDR2 SASEGT. Trimming took off 2 bases at V and 0 bases at J, with 14 bases between the two ends. CDR3 length equals 16 residues. CDR3: CASSERLPGSSYEQYF. CDR3 sequence (DNA): TGTGCCAGCAGTGAAAGGCTACCAGGAAGCTCCTACGAGCAGTACTTC.

This CDR3 is CASRGVSPSGEQFF. The CDR3 DNA sequence: TGTGCCAGTAGAGGCGTCTCCCCCTCGGGTGAGCAGTTCTTC. The chain combines TRBV19 with TRBJ2-1, with no clear D. This CDR3 is built from 14 residues. The germline V and J ends were trimmed by 6 bases and 9 bases, with 18 bases remaining between them. Germline V CDR1 and CDR2: LNHDA, SQIVND (reference sequence).

CDR3 DNA sequence: TGTGCCAGCCTACAGGCAACGTGGACTGAAGCTTTCTTT. Its translation: CASLQATWTEAFF. V usage is TRBV18 and J usage is TRBJ1-1, with D perhaps TRBD1 (5 bases). The CDR3 consists of 13 residues. Germline loops: CDR1 KGHSH, CDR2 LQKENI. Trimming stripped 8 bases from V and 5 bases from J, with 15 bases between.

The chain combines TRBV19 with TRBJ2-2; possible D gene TRBD2, 5 bases. V was pared by 0 bases and J by 0 bases, with 11 bases between. CDR3 length: 17 residues. CDR1 LNHDA and CDR2 SQIVND come from the germline V gene (reference sequence). The CDR3 DNA is TGTGCCAGTAGTATAGACCAGTGGGAGACGAACACCGGGGAGCTGTTTTTT. Its translation is CASSIDQWETNTGELFF. The full variable domain, its missing parts supplied by reference TRBV19 and TRBJ2-2, is DGGITQSPKYLFRKEGQNVTLSCEQNLNHDAMYWYRQDPGQGLRLIYYSQIVNDFQKGDIAEGYSVSREKKESFPLTVTSAQKNPTAFYLCASSIDQWETNTGELFFGEGSRLTVL.

To note about this clone: This sample also contains other DNA sequences that code for the same CDR3. This chain joins TRBV28 and TRBJ2-1; 8 positions agree with TRBD2. Per germline, CDR1 MDHEN and CDR2 SYDVKM. The CDR3 extends over 14 amino acids. With V trimmed by 2 bases and J by 6 bases, 3 bases remained unmatched. CDR3 residues: CASSLAGGSNEQFF. Here the CDR3 DNA reads TGTGCCAGCAGTTTAGCGGGAGGAAGCAATGAGCAGTTCTTC.

The V call is TRBV19, the J call TRBJ2-3; D gene ambiguous. Looked up from germline, CDR1 is LNHDA and CDR2 is SQIVND (reference sequence). Trimming stripped 6 bases from V and 2 bases from J, with 6 bases between. CDR3 length: 12 amino acids. The CDR3 is CASRASTDTQYF. CDR3 DNA: TGTGCCAGTAGGGCCTCCACAGATACGCAGTATTTT.

The chain uses TRBV12-3 or TRBV12-4 and TRBJ1-1, with D perhaps matching TRBD1 (6 bases). The CDR3 loop spans 13 amino acids. Trimming left V 4 bases short and J 10 bases short, with 16 bases between. The CDR3 spells CASSSQRTAGAFF. Here the CDR3 DNA reads TGTGCCAGCAGTTCGCAGCGGACAGCTGGAGCTTTCTTT.

V and J are TRBV2 and TRBJ2-7; 12 bases align to TRBD2. Germline V lookup: CDR1 SNHLY, CDR2 FYNNEI. The V segment lost 5 bases and the J segment 5 bases; nucleotides outside the gene matches: 4. The CDR3 is 14 residues long. The CDR3 nucleotides are TGTGCCAGCAGTCTCCGACTAGCGGGAGACGAGCAGTACTTC. This codes for CASSLRLAGDEQYF.

This clone has a single count. Relative to the germline gene, one junction end is altered; a read error may explain this. The J gene is TRBJ2-7, the V gene TRBV19; D gene uncertain. Per the germline V gene, CDR1 is LNHDA and CDR2 is SQIVND (reference sequence). The CDR3 is 12 amino acids. The CDR3 DNA follows: TGTGCCAGCAGTATTTTCGGTTACGAGCAGTACTTC. Protein sequence: CASSIFGYEQYF.

In regard to this clone: This sample also contains other DNA sequences that code for the same CDR3. The chain combines TRBV28 with TRBJ2-1; 9 nucleotides align to TRBD2. The CDR3 covers 14 residues. Germline values: CDR1 MDHEN, CDR2 SYDVKM. Losses at the gene ends were 5 bases for V and 7 bases for J; bases not matched to a gene: 6. CDR3 region: CASSLSGGGNEQFF. The CDR3, as DNA: TGTGCCAGCAGTCTTAGCGGGGGCGGGAATGAGCAGTTCTTC.

V is TRBV2 and J is TRBJ1-5, with D uncertain. Germline V gene sequence: CDR1 SNHLY, CDR2 FYNNEI. Between the trimmed V and J ends, which lost 0 bases and 2 bases, there was a span of 8 bases. The CDR3 consists of 15 residues. The CDR3 sequence: CASSEALPGNQPQHF. In DNA, the CDR3 is TGTGCCAGCAGTGAAGCTTTGCCAGGCAATCAGCCCCAGCATTTT.

This chain uses TRBV6-1 with TRBJ2-1; 13 bases fit TRBD2. After removal of 3 bases from V and 1 base from J, the junction contained 3 bases not matched to a gene. The CDR3 has 17 amino acids. Germline V gene data show CDR1 as MNHNS and CDR2 as SASEGT. The CDR3 protein is CASSDALAGGSYNEQFF. The CDR3 DNA reads TGTGCCAGCAGTGATGCACTAGCGGGAGGGTCCTACAATGAGCAGTTCTTC.

The rearrangement joins TRBV19 to TRBJ1-5, with D perhaps matching TRBD1 (5 bases). Germline V gene lookup returns CDR1 LNHDA and CDR2 SQIVND (reference sequence). The CDR3 is 15 residues long. V lost 6 bases to trimming and J lost 3 bases, with 15 bases between them. The DNA for the CDR3 is TGTGCCAGTAGAGTAACAGGTGGGGCCAATCAGCCCCAGCATTTT. It yields the protein CASRVTGGANQPQHF. Looking up the rest from reference TRBV19 and TRBJ1-5 gives the full variable domain: DGGITQSPKYLFRKEGQNVTLSCEQNLNHDAMYWYRQDPGQGLRLIYYSQIVNDFQKGDIAEGYSVSREKKESFPLTVTSAQKNPTAFYLCASRVTGGANQPQHFGDGTRLSIL.

This sequence joins TRBV4-2 and TRBJ2-3, with a possible D match to TRBD2 (6 bases). The CDR3 spans 15 residues. The V and J ends lost 1 base and 4 bases respectively, with 12 bases between them. Germline CDR1 is LGHNA and CDR2 is YNFKEQ. CDR3 sequence reads: CASSQGTGESDTQYF. DNA of the CDR3: TGTGCCAGCAGCCAAGGGACGGGAGAGTCAGATACGCAGTATTTT.

The CDR3 sequence is CASSFHSQETQYF. In DNA form, the CDR3 reads TGTGCCAGCAGCTTTCACAGCCAAGAGACCCAGTACTTC. The chain recombines TRBV5-8 with TRBJ2-5; D not certain. The germline V gene has CDR1 SGHTS and CDR2 YDEGEE. V was clipped by 2 bases and J by 1 base, with 6 bases between them. This CDR3 comprises 13 residues.

The chain recombines TRBV5-1 with TRBJ1-1; D is perhaps TRBD1 (6 bases). V lost 6 bases and J lost 5, with 14 bases in between. This CDR3 region has 13 residues. The germline V gene encodes CDR1 SGHRS and CDR2 YFSETQ. CDR3 in amino acids: CASTLGGRTEAFF. In DNA form, the CDR3 reads TGCGCCAGCACCCTAGGGGGTCGGACTGAAGCTTTCTTT.